These T cell receptor beta chains were read from a single sample in a study of PD-1 blockade in mismatch repair-deficient tumors. TCRdb keeps only in-frame clones here, not all; method: immunoSEQ multiplex PCR. The profile covers about 120,000 clones, with around nine tenths appearing a single time and about an eighth taken by the ten largest. The material sequenced was peripheral blood, taken approximately 69 weeks after starting pembrolizumab. These TCRs come from an adult with mismatch repair-deficient cancer. The conserved cysteine and the conserved F or W are not part of the CDR3 here. Each record gives: clone size, CDR3 length, V gene, J gene, CDR3 protein. Only some rows state a clone size, as once, few, many or a class for expanded clones.

size: -; length: 13; V: TRBV29-1; J: TRBJ1-4; CDR3: SVSLRGETNEKLF
size: -; length: 14; V: TRBV4-1; J: TRBJ2-7; CDR3: ASSQDYASGSYEQY
size: -; length: 14; V: TRBV4-1; J: TRBJ2-1; CDR3: ASSHSRDRGTNEQF
size: -; length: 13; V: TRBV6-6; J: TRBJ1-1; CDR3: ASSYGGGANTEAF
size: -; length: 14; V: TRBV28; J: TRBJ2-2; CDR3: ASSLRLAGRTGELF
size: -; length: 15; V: TRBV7-8; J: TRBJ2-3; CDR3: ASSTHRSLTGADTQY
size: once; length: 14; V: TRBV4-1; J: TRBJ1-5; CDR3: ASSQDQGPSNQPQH
size: once; length: 13; V: TRBV27; J: TRBJ2-1; CDR3: ASSPGLAGYNEQF
size: -; length: 13; V: TRBV7-2; J: TRBJ2-1; CDR3: ASSLGGGEIYEQF
size: -; length: 12; V: TRBV7-9; J: TRBJ2-3; CDR3: ASRAGVSTDTQY
size: -; length: 15; V: TRBV11-2; J: TRBJ2-7; CDR3: ASSLWLKREGLYEQY
size: few; length: 9; V: TRBV11-2; J: TRBJ2-7; CDR3: ASSPHYEQY
size: -; length: 13; V: TRBV6-5; J: TRBJ1-1; CDR3: ASSYSISVNTEAF
size: -; length: 12; V: TRBV6-5; J: TRBJ2-3; CDR3: ASSRSDRVDTQY
size: -; length: 12; V: TRBV9; J: TRBJ2-7; CDR3: ASSVYQGDYEQY
size: -; length: 11; V: TRBV7-2; J: TRBJ2-3; CDR3: ADLLSRTDTQY
size: -; length: 14; V: TRBV4-1; J: TRBJ2-7; CDR3: ASSLVPGQLAYEQY
size: -; length: 13; V: TRBV5-1; J: TRBJ1-1; CDR3: ASSPDRGKFTEAF
size: -; length: 12; V: TRBV29-1; J: TRBJ1-1; CDR3: SVEDGRKNTEAF
size: once; length: 11; V: TRBV19; J: TRBJ2-2; CDR3: ASSYTGSGELF
size: -; length: 9; V: TRBV29-1; J: TRBJ2-1; CDR3: SAEDYNEQF
size: -; length: 11; V: TRBV27; J: TRBJ1-1; CDR3: ASSLSVRTEAF
size: -; length: 13; V: TRBV2; J: TRBJ2-7; CDR3: ASSEAGDREYEQY
size: once; length: 16; V: TRBV4-1; J: TRBJ2-5; CDR3: ASSLGNLRGPGAETQY
size: -; length: 13; V: TRBV27; J: TRBJ2-7; CDR3: ASSLIGWEGNEQY
size: -; length: 11; V: TRBV6-6; J: TRBJ2-7; CDR3: ASRDTGGEEQY
size: -; length: 12; V: TRBV30; J: TRBJ1-1; CDR3: AWSTWGLNTEAF
size: -; length: 13; V: TRBV9; J: TRBJ2-7; CDR3: ASSVDGGSSYEQY
size: -; length: 13; V: TRBV11-3; J: TRBJ2-7; CDR3: ASSFDRGNSYEQY
size: -; length: 14; V: TRBV9; J: TRBJ2-3; CDR3: ASSDETSGLTDTQY
size: -; length: 16; V: TRBV21-1; J: TRBJ2-5; CDR3: ASSKARSRQGALETQY
size: -; length: 9; V: TRBV2; J: TRBJ2-5; CDR3: ASSLVETQY